The next 25 T cell receptor beta chains were all read from a single sample in a study of intratumoral heterogeneity in liver cancer. Tumour samples came from separate, distinct regions of the hepatocellular carcinoma nodule. The assay was immunoSEQ multiplex PCR, and TCRdb's table has in-frame clones only and misses some. The table records under 4,500 clones, around half of them present only once. Source: tumor tissue, taken before any cancer treatment. The receptor set was obtained from a man between 70 and 80 years old with hepatocellular carcinoma.

The V and J genes are TRBV20-1 and TRBJ2-4, with D tentatively TRBD2 (6 bases). The germline V gene has CDR1 DFQATT and CDR2 SNEGSKA (reference sequence). Between the trimmed V and J ends, which lost 3 bases and 7 bases, there was a span of 13 bases. The CDR3 is 13 residues long. Written as DNA, the CDR3 is TGCAGTGCTAGTTCTAGCCGGGGGAACATTCAGTACTTC. Protein sequence: CSASSSRGNIQYF.

The count of this clone is one. The chain combines TRBV5-1 with TRBJ2-3; TRBD1 agrees at 7 bases. The ends lost 4 bases at V and 1 base at J; junction bases unmatched: 9. CDR3 length equals 16 residues. Germline CDR1 reads SGHRS; CDR2 reads YFSETQ. The CDR3: CASSARGRGGTDTQYF. Written as DNA, the CDR3 is TGCGCCAGCAGCGCCAGGGGGAGAGGGGGCACAGATACGCAGTATTTT. The complete variable domain, with remaining parts taken from reference TRBV5-1 and TRBJ2-3, reads KAGVTQTPRYLIKTRGQQVTLSCSPISGHRSVSWYQQTPGQGLQFLFEYFSETQRNKGNFPGRFSGRQFSNSRSEMNVSTLELGDSALYLCASSARGRGGTDTQYFGPGTRLTVL.

This clone has more than one count but fewer than ten. The chain couples TRBV21-1 to TRBJ1-5; TRBD1 is the table's D call, not checked against the DNA. TRBV21-1 represents a pseudogene. The length of the CDR3 is 14 residues. In nucleotides, the CDR3 is TGTGCCACCCTGGAACAGTTTAGCAATCAGCCCCAGCATTTT. This sequence encodes CATLEQFSNQPQHF.

This chain uses TRBV21-1 with TRBJ2-7; the DNA was not used to check the table's D call, TRBD1. TRBV21-1 is tagged as a pseudogene. There are 15 residues in the CDR3. The CDR3 loop reads CASSNPSTVSYEQYV. Written as DNA, the CDR3 is TGTGCCAGCAGCAATCCCTCGACAGTCTCCTACGAGCAGTACGTC.

This clone was detected a few times. The chain carries TRBV12-3 or TRBV12-4 and TRBJ1-6; tentatively, D is TRBD1 (6 bases). The CDR3 has 13 residues. Trimming stripped 1 base from V and 13 bases from J, with 11 bases between. CDR3 nucleotides: TGTGCCAGCAGTTTAGAGGACAGCTCTCCCCTCCACTTT. It codes for CASSLEDSSPLHF.

Details on this clone: This same CDR3 is encoded by further DNA sequences in the sample. The J gene is TRBJ1-3, the V gene TRBV6-5; no clear D gene. V lost 2 bases and J 0 bases, leaving 5 bases between the germline ends. The CDR3 has 14 residues. Germline CDR1 MNHEY, CDR2 SVGAGI. The CDR3 nucleotides read TGTGCCAGCAGTTACGGTTTCTCTGGAAACACCATATATTTT. This translates into CASSYGFSGNTIYF.

This clone is deemed medium-sized. V usage is TRBV18 and J usage is TRBJ1-1, with TRBD1 as a possible D gene (5 bases). The CDR3 runs 14 residues. In germline, CDR1 is KGHSH, CDR2 LQKENI. V lost 2 bases, J lost 1 base, and 8 bases lay in between. CDR3: CASSPRQWNTEAFF. CDR3 DNA: TGTGCCAGCTCACCAAGACAGTGGAACACTGAAGCTTTCTTT.

J is TRBJ2-5 and V is TRBV19; D is undetermined. V was pared by 5 bases and J by 1 base, with 14 bases between. The CDR3 is 15 residues long. The germline V gene encodes CDR1 LNHDA and CDR2 SQIVND (reference sequence). CDR3 in amino acids: CASSSGVVSQETQYF. Written as DNA, the CDR3 is TGTGCCAGTAGTTCTGGGGTGGTCAGCCAAGAGACCCAGTACTTC.

By sample fraction, this clone is medium-sized. This chain links TRBV10-1 with TRBJ1-1; 7 bases fit TRBD1. CDR1 is WNHNN and CDR2 is SYGVQD in the germline V gene (reference sequence). V gave up 4 bases and J gave up 5 bases; unmatched junction bases: 1. The CDR3 is made up of 12 amino acids. The CDR3 coding sequence is TGCGCCAGCAGTGCAGGGGGGACTGAAGCTTTCTTT. It is translated as CASSAGGTEAFF.

The chain uses TRBV24-1 and TRBJ2-1; TRBD1 agrees at 7 bases. Trimming cost V 3 bases and J 8 bases; bases outside gene matches: 6. CDR1 is KGHDR and CDR2 is SFDVKD in the germline V gene. The CDR3 runs 14 residues. CDR3 nucleotide sequence: TGTGCCACCAGTGATGCGACAGGGACCTATGAGCAGTTCTTC. This translates into CATSDATGTYEQFF.

This clone was picked up a small number of times. This rearrangement joins TRBV6-5 to TRBJ1-6, with D perhaps TRBD1 (5 bases). The germline gives CDR1 MNHEY, CDR2 SVGAGI. Trimming cost V 0 bases and J 11 bases, with 17 bases left between them. This CDR3 region has 16 residues. The CDR3 reads CASSYSGGSREAPLHF. The CDR3 nucleotides are TGTGCCAGCAGTTACTCTGGGGGAAGCAGGGAAGCACCCCTCCACTTT.

This clone was counted a few times. The chain recombines TRBV28 with TRBJ1-2, with 8 bases identical to TRBD1. CDR1 is MDHEN, CDR2 SYDVKM, per germline. J gave up 0 bases and V 3 bases, and 3 bases lay outside the gene matches. This CDR3 has 15 amino acids. CDR3 sequence: CASSFGTGANYGYTF. The CDR3, as DNA: TGTGCCAGCAGTTTTGGGACAGGCGCTAACTATGGCTACACCTTC.

By sample share, this clone is medium-sized. The rearrangement uses TRBV2 and TRBJ1-5; the D gene is possibly TRBD1 (6 bases). The CDR3 has 14 residues. Germline V gene sequence: CDR1 SNHLY, CDR2 FYNNEI. With 5 bases removed from V and 5 bases from J, the gap between germline ends came to 13 bases. The DNA for the CDR3 is TGTGCCAGCAGTACAGGTCAGGGGTATCAGCCCCAGCATTTT. Its translation: CASSTGQGYQPQHF.

V usage is TRBV6-5 and J usage is TRBJ2-2; no firm D call. In germline, CDR1 is MNHEY, CDR2 SVGAGI. This CDR3 has 13 residues. Between the trimmed V and J ends, which lost 1 base and 6 bases, there was a span of 6 bases. DNA of the CDR3: TGTGCCAGCAGTTACTTCGAACCCGGGGAGCTGTTTTTT. As protein: CASSYFEPGELFF.

In this sample, this clone turned up a few times. The V gene is TRBV29-1, the J gene TRBJ2-1; no definite D call. Per the germline V gene, CDR1 is SQVTM and CDR2 is ANQGSEA. The CDR3 totals 11 residues. V dropped 4 bases and J dropped 6 bases, with 7 bases sitting between them. The CDR3 region is CSVGLTNEQFF. The CDR3 nucleotides read TGCAGCGTTGGTCTCACCAATGAGCAGTTCTTC.

The V and J genes are TRBV29-1 and TRBJ2-7; D may be TRBD2 (6 bases). The CDR3 length is 14 residues. Germline V lookup: CDR1 SQVTM, CDR2 ANQGSEA. V dropped 0 bases and J dropped 7 bases, with 16 bases sitting between them. CDR3: CSVEDRTGGGEQYF. CDR3 DNA sequence: TGCAGCGTTGAAGATCGAACGGGTGGGGGGGAGCAGTACTTC.

The rearrangement uses TRBV12-5 and TRBJ1-2; the D is unclear. The V and J ends lost 10 bases and 7 bases respectively, with 16 bases between them. The CDR3 extends over 12 amino acids. Germline V gene lookup returns CDR1 LGHNT and CDR2 FRNRAP. This chain's CDR3 is CATTPPGFGYTF. CDR3 DNA sequence: TGTGCTACCACGCCCCCCGGATTTGGCTACACCTTC.

This chain joins TRBV6-1 and TRBJ1-6; D unclear. Germline assignment: CDR1 MNHNS and CDR2 SASEGT. There are 14 residues in the CDR3. The V gene lost 1 base and the J gene lost 6 bases, with 7 bases spanning the gap. CDR3 sequence: CASSEGGRNSPLHF. CDR3 nucleotide sequence: TGTGCCAGCAGTGAAGGTGGGCGTAATTCACCCCTCCACTTT.

The CDR3 DNA follows: TGTGCCAGTCCCCGGGGGGGGTTCACTGAAGCTTTCTTT. It codes for CASPRGGFTEAFF. This sequence joins TRBV2 and TRBJ1-1; tentative D call: TRBD1 (5 bases). CDR1 is SNHLY, CDR2 FYNNEI, per germline. CDR3 length equals 13 residues. Trimming removed 9 bases from V and 4 bases from J, with 15 bases in between.

The rearrangement joins TRBV29-1 to TRBJ2-1, with D uncertain. V was clipped by 2 bases and J by 6 bases, with 8 bases between them. The CDR3 is 12 residues long. CDR1 is SQVTM, CDR2 ANQGSEA, per germline. The CDR3 reads CSVEYSGNEQFF. The CDR3 DNA follows: TGCAGCGTTGAATACAGTGGCAATGAGCAGTTCTTC.

This sequence joins TRBV12-3 or TRBV12-4 and TRBJ1-2; no reliable D call. The CDR3 covers 12 residues. Trimming took off 4 bases at V and 4 bases at J, with 7 bases between the two ends. CDR3 amino acids: CASSSGLYGYTF. The CDR3 bases are TGTGCCAGCAGTTCCGGGCTCTATGGCTACACCTTC.

The V call is TRBV7-9, the J call TRBJ1-1; D gene unclear. This CDR3 is built from 13 residues. CDR1 is SEHNR and CDR2 is FQNEAQ in the germline V gene (reference sequence). The V end was cut by 4 bases, the J end by 3 bases, with 9 bases between. The CDR3 DNA sequence: TGTGCCAGCAGCTGGACGGCGGACACTGAAGCTTTCTTT. Its translation: CASSWTADTEAFF. The full variable domain, its missing parts supplied by reference TRBV7-9 and TRBJ1-1, is DTGVSQNPRHKITKRGQNVTFRCDPISEHNRLYWYRQTLGQGPEFLTYFQNEAQLEKSRLLSDRFSAERPKGSFSTLEIQRTEQGDSAMYLCASSWTADTEAFFGQGTRLTVV.

This clone was counted a few times. V is TRBV27 and J is TRBJ1-1; D gene ambiguous. The CDR3 is 13 amino acids. The V end was cut by 5 bases, the J end by 10 bases, with 17 bases between. CDR1 and CDR2 from the germline V gene are MNHEY and SMNVEV (reference sequence). CDR3 DNA: TGTGCCAGCAGTGCAACCCTTCAGGCCACAGCTTTCTTT. Residues: CASSATLQATAFF.

By frequency in the sample, this clone is medium-sized. This chain joins TRBV2 and TRBJ1-1, with 7 positions matching TRBD1. The V and J ends lost 8 bases and 4 bases, in that order; junction bases with no gene match: 10. The germline CDR1 and CDR2 sequences are SNHLY and FYNNEI. The CDR3 has 14 residues. The CDR3 region is CASPGRGFSTEAFF. CDR3 sequence (DNA): TGTGCCAGCCCGGGCAGGGGGTTTAGCACTGAAGCTTTCTTT.

J is TRBJ2-2 and V is TRBV4-3, with a weak D call TRBD1 (6 bases). Germline lookup yields CDR1 LGHNA and CDR2 YSLEER. CDR3 length: 15 amino acids. The V and J ends lost 1 base and 3 bases respectively, with 9 bases between them. CDR3 sequence reads: CASSQARGYTGELFF. CDR3 DNA sequence: TGCGCCAGCAGCCAAGCCAGGGGATACACCGGGGAGCTGTTTTTT.